These 2 T cell receptor beta chains came from one sample sequenced in a study of T cells after yellow fever vaccination. TCRdb fed the 5' RACE reads into MiXCR, producing one record per CDR3 protein. This repertoire shows approximately 550,000 distinct CDR3 sequences, roughly 14% found once; its top ten account for over 12%. The starting material was PBMCs, obtained on the day of the yellow fever booster vaccination. These receptor sequences come from a man aged 30 to 45 who received the YFV17D yellow fever vaccine.

The chain is built from TRBV7-2 and TRBJ2-7; perhaps TRBD2 as D (6 bases). The CDR3 sequence is 13 residues long. Trimming took 5 bases from V and 9 from J, leaving 17 bases between them. Germline V gives CDR1 SGHTA, CDR2 FQGNSA. The CDR3 is CASSPTSSVGQYF. The CDR3 bases are TGTGCCAGCAGCCCAACGTCTAGCGTCGGGCAGTACTTC.

The V and J genes are TRBV7-8 and TRBJ2-1, with 13 bases that match TRBD2. The CDR3 sequence is 18 residues long. Germline V gene lookup returns CDR1 SGHVS and CDR2 FQNEAQ. The V and J ends lost 7 bases and 8 bases, in that order; junction bases with no gene match: 17. DNA of the CDR3: TGTGCCAGCAACTCCCGGACTAGCGGGAGAACCGCCGTCGATGAGCAGTTCTTC. Its translation is CASNSRTSGRTAVDEQFF.